The 17 T cell receptor beta chains below come from one sample, sequenced in a study of vaccination effects on CD4 cells after COVID-19. Antigen-specific CD4+ T cells expanded by the ViraFEST assay with viral peptide pools were then sequenced. Following culture for about ten days, CD4+ T cells were isolated. Each vaccine recipient was nucleocapsid antibody negative and had no prior SARS-CoV-2 infection. Which antigens these TCRs recognize remains unknown. The protocol was immunoSEQ multiplex PCR, while the TCRdb copy is restricted to in-frame clones and leaves out a portion. The profile shows about 41,000 clones, under 70% of them singletons. The sample was CD4+ T cells from PBMCs cultured with HCoV-OC43 spike peptides, taken before COVID-19 vaccination. Subset: HCoV-OC43 spike overlapping peptide pool stimulation. These TCRs come from a human donor who received a COVID-19 vaccine.

The J gene is TRBJ2-1, the V gene TRBV21-1. TRBV21-1 counts as a pseudogene. This CDR3 spans 14 amino acids. CDR3 sequence reads: CASTRTTDYNEQFF. CDR3 nucleotide sequence: TGTGCCAGCACTCGGACCACTGATTACAATGAGCAGTTCTTC.

The chain links TRBV5-6 to TRBJ1-2, with a tentative D call TRBD1 (6 bases). From germline, CDR1 is SGHDT and CDR2 YYEEEE. The CDR3 is 14 amino acids. The V end lost 0 bases, the J end lost 5 bases, and 11 bases lay between the germline ends. The chain's CDR3 is CASSLGQDVYGYTF. Written as DNA, the CDR3 is TGTGCCAGCAGCTTGGGACAGGACGTGTATGGCTACACCTTC. Full variable domain (outside the CDR3, taken from reference TRBV5-6 and TRBJ1-2): DAGVTQSPTHLIKTRGQQVTLRCSPKSGHDTVSWYQQALGQGPQFIFQYYEEEERQRGNFPDRFSGHQFPNYSSELNVNALLLGDSALYLCASSLGQDVYGYTFGSGTRLTVV.

The rearrangement links TRBV12-5 to TRBJ2-2, with 10 bases identical to TRBD1. CDR3 length: 16 amino acids. CDR1 LGHNT and CDR2 FRNRAP come from the germline V gene. V lost 1 base to trimming and J lost 6 bases; unmatched junction nucleotides: 5. The CDR3 is CASGLAGTGAAGELFF. The CDR3 nucleotides read TGTGCTAGTGGTTTGGCCGGGACAGGGGCTGCCGGGGAGCTGTTTTTT.

The chain joins TRBV10-3 to TRBJ1-5; D unresolved. This CDR3 has 14 amino acids. Between the trimmed V and J ends, which lost 3 bases and 0 bases, there was a span of 6 bases. The germline CDR1 and CDR2 sequences are ENHRY and SYGVKD. The DNA of the CDR3 is TGTGCCATCAGTGACGGGTATAGCAATCAGCCCCAGCATTTT. Protein: CAISDGYSNQPQHF.

This chain connects TRBV6-6 to TRBJ1-2; possibly TRBD1 for D (6 bases). The CDR3 sequence is 17 residues long. Germline V gene data show CDR1 as MNHNY and CDR2 as SVGAGI (reference sequence). V lost 5 bases and J 0 bases, leaving 19 bases between the germline ends. CDR3 sequence (DNA): TGTGCCAGCAGTCCAGCCACGGGACAACCATCTAACTATGGCTACACCTTC. This encodes CASSPATGQPSNYGYTF.

The chain links TRBV5-6 to TRBJ2-7, with no clear D. The CDR3 is made up of 12 amino acids. V lost 4 bases and J lost 1, with 6 bases in between. Germline V gene sequence: CDR1 SGHDT, CDR2 YYEEEE. This CDR3 reads CASSVQSYEQYF. The CDR3 DNA follows: TGTGCCAGCAGCGTCCAATCCTACGAGCAGTACTTC.

This chain uses TRBV2 with TRBJ1-1; 8 nucleotides agree with TRBD1. The CDR3 covers 15 residues. J gave up 6 bases and V 1 base, and 7 bases lay outside the gene matches. Germline V gene data show CDR1 as SNHLY and CDR2 as FYNNEI. The CDR3 loop reads CASSEGQGSTAEAFF. The CDR3 DNA reads TGTGCCAGCAGTGAAGGACAGGGGTCAACGGCTGAAGCTTTCTTT.

The sample holds one count of this clone. V gene TRBV18 combines with J gene TRBJ1-5; D remains ambiguous. Germline V gene data show CDR1 as KGHSH and CDR2 as LQKENI. With 6 bases removed from V and 2 bases from J, the gap between germline ends came to 14 bases. CDR3 length equals 15 residues. This CDR3 reads CASSPDPLGNQPQHF. CDR3 sequence (DNA): TGTGCCAGCTCGCCCGACCCCCTCGGCAATCAGCCCCAGCATTTT.

V gene TRBV6-4 combines with J gene TRBJ1-5; D remains ambiguous. This CDR3 is built from 13 residues. The germline V gene has CDR1 MRHNA and CDR2 SNTAGT. Trimming cost V 6 bases and J 0 bases, with 6 bases left between them. The CDR3 region has the DNA TGTGCCAGCAGCTTGAATAGCAATCAGCCCCAGCATTTT. This translates into CASSLNSNQPQHF.

The V and J genes are TRBV28 and TRBJ2-7; D unclear. V was shortened by 5 bases and J by 2 bases, with 4 bases between the two germline ends. Germline lookup yields CDR1 MDHEN and CDR2 SYDVKM. The CDR3 contains 11 residues. In DNA form, the CDR3 reads TGTGCCAGCAGTACCACCTACGAGCAGTACTTC. The encoded protein is CASSTTYEQYF.

V and J are TRBV30 and TRBJ1-2; possible D gene TRBD1, 5 bases. This CDR3 contains 13 residues. Germline values: CDR1 GTSNPN, CDR2 SVGIG (reference sequence). V lost 4 bases and J 14 bases, leaving 23 bases between the germline ends. CDR3 sequence reads: CAWIPRDPKAYTF. CDR3 nucleotides: TGTGCCTGGATCCCCCGGGACCCTAAAGCTTATACCTTC. Full variable domain (outside the CDR3, taken from reference TRBV30 and TRBJ1-2): SQTIHQWPATLVQPVGSPLSLECTVEGTSNPNLYWYRQAAGRGLQLLFYSVGIGQISSEVPQNLSASRPQDRQFILSSKKLLLSDSGFYLCAWIPRDPKAYTFGSGTRLTVV.

This clone showed up just a few times. The chain couples TRBV27 to TRBJ1-6; 8 nucleotides agree with TRBD1. CDR3 length equals 18 residues. CDR1 is MNHEY and CDR2 is SMNVEV in the germline V gene (reference sequence). V shed 4 bases, J shed 10 bases, and the junction held 18 bases outside the gene matches. CDR3 coding DNA: TGTGCCAGCAGTTCGGCCGGTGGCTGGGACAGGCCCCTATCACCCCTCCACTTT. This encodes CASSSAGGWDRPLSPLHF.

This chain connects TRBV27 to TRBJ2-1; 8 bases map to TRBD1. V lost 3 bases to trimming and J lost 0 bases; unmatched junction nucleotides: 1. Germline V gene data show CDR1 as MNHEY and CDR2 as SMNVEV (reference sequence). The CDR3 sequence is 15 residues long. The CDR3 region is CASSFRGPSYNEQFF. In DNA, the CDR3 is TGTGCCAGCAGTTTCAGGGGGCCCTCCTACAATGAGCAGTTCTTC.

This clone was detected only once. This rearrangement joins TRBV7-9 to TRBJ2-2; 8 nucleotides align to TRBD2. Germline loops: CDR1 SEHNR, CDR2 FQNEAQ (reference sequence). The CDR3 loop spans 16 amino acids. The junction had 3 bases not matched to a gene; V was cut back by 3 bases and J by 0 bases. The CDR3 spells CASSFQLAANTGELFF. CDR3 nucleotides: TGTGCCAGCAGCTTCCAACTAGCGGCGAACACCGGGGAGCTGTTTTTT.

The V call is TRBV5-1, the J call TRBJ2-1; tentative D call: TRBD2 (6 bases). Germline CDR1 reads SGHRS; CDR2 reads YFSETQ. CDR3 size: 12 residues. Trimming shortened V by 2 bases and J by 9 bases, and 9 bases separated the two germline ends. CDR3 nucleotide sequence: TGCGCCAGCAGCTTTAGCGGCGGTGAGCAGTTCTTC. Its protein product is CASSFSGGEQFF.

DNA for the CDR3: TGTGCCATCAGCCGGGACAGGGGAAACAATGAGCAGTTCTTC. It codes for CAISRDRGNNEQFF. This chain joins TRBV10-3 and TRBJ2-1; 10 bases match TRBD1. V lost 6 bases to trimming and J lost 5 bases; unmatched junction nucleotides: 4. The germline V gene has CDR1 ENHRY and CDR2 SYGVKD. The CDR3 runs to 14 residues.

The chain links TRBV2 to TRBJ2-5, with TRBD1 as a possible D gene (6 bases). Germline CDR1 is SNHLY and CDR2 is FYNNEI. The ends were cut back, 6 bases at V and 5 bases at J, with 10 bases in the middle. The CDR3 is 12 amino acids. CDR3 residues: CASSPRGETQYF. The CDR3 DNA reads TGTGCCAGCAGCCCTAGGGGGGAGACCCAGTACTTC.